This T cell receptor beta chain stems from a study of cytomegalovirus exposure and HLA in healthy donors (dated by TCRdb to between 2016 and 2019). For the wider study: In an earlier analysis of roughly 590 of the donors, 250 to 350 Gb of sequence data and 95 million to 130 million unique TCR beta sequences from about 180 million T cells were reported. An early release that covered several hundred HLA-typed donors contained 250 to 350 gigabases of sequencing data and 75 million to 100 million unique TCR sequences. Among the approximately 430 genotyped donors, approximately 77% belonged to the genetic ancestry cluster associated with self-reported Caucasian donors. The study was designed to test whether signatures of past pathogen exposure could be identified by cataloging public T cell receptors. The study used immunosequencing to profile the T cell repertoires of about 670 subjects and linked those repertoires to cytomegalovirus serostatus. Besides the first cohort of 500 to 700 subjects, a separate validation cohort made up of over 95 different subjects was used. To predict cytomegalovirus infection status, the study combined high-throughput TCR immunosequencing, statistical association of individual TCRs with disease status, and machine learning. In a later analysis, previously published TCR beta repertoires from about 670 donors were re-analyzed and high-resolution HLA genotyping was added so that TCR occurrence patterns could be studied. In the later analysis, no new phenotypic data were used to find candidate immune exposures; instead, reliance was placed on TCR beta sequences and their occurrence across donors. An earlier analysis of around 540 of the donors applied high-throughput TCR beta sequencing to assess whether each TCR beta V gene segment acted as functional or pseudogenic. Donor age, sex, ethnicity and CMV serostatus were collected together with the repertoire data. A later genetic analysis took genome-wide SNP genotypes for about 55% of the roughly 670 donors and used that subset as a discovery cohort. All discovery cohort repertoires had been generated on a single sequencing platform. Both class I and class II loci were covered by HLA typing, at four-digit resolution. The number of donors typed differed by locus, with about 629-640 for A, B, C, DRB1 and DQB1, 522 for DQA1, 600 to 610 for DPA1, and approximately 470 for DPB1. Because of strong linkage in the cohort, a few DR-DQ haplotypes were treated as single units for association and clustering. Among around 400 genotyped donors of the cohort, an average of around 220,000 unique TCR beta nucleotide sequences was sequenced per donor, of which 15% to 20% were non-productive. Overall results and qualifications from the work: Immune exposure information for the cohort was limited to CMV serostatus. Compared with the roughly 700-donor mean, donors in an Asian-associated ancestry cluster had fewer N-insertions in productive TCRs, according to a later genetic analysis. In a later analysis, HLA-associated TCR beta chains were found to be more clonally expanded and to have lower generation probabilities than equally common non-associated chains. The study listed 150 to 200 TCR beta chains as associated with cytomegalovirus. A later analysis reported that several top co-occurrence clusters appeared linked to parvovirus B19, influenza, CMV and Epstein-Barr virus. According to the authors, the approach could potentially be generalized to other disease states and immunological phenotypes. The classifier was reported to diagnose cytomegalovirus status with high specificity and sensitivity in both the original cohort and the validation cohort. When HLA alleles, especially DR and DQ, strongly co-occurred, attributing TCR associations to individual alleles was difficult. At a false discovery rate of 0.05, a later analysis linked 15,000 to 20,000 TCR beta sequences to specific HLA alleles. In vitro tests confirmed that three of the cytomegalovirus-associated TCR beta chains recognize cytomegalovirus antigens. In an earlier analysis of around 600 of the donors, most TCR beta V segments were observed in productive rearrangements about 90% or about 30% of the time, broadly matching IMGT annotations. V-gene and J-gene trimming of TCR beta chains was associated with a missense DCLRE1C variant in a later genetic analysis, and the association was replicated in an independent cohort. A further reported finding was that TCR beta sequences accurately predicted the HLA-A and HLA-B alleles for most subjects in the first cohort. Some IMGT-functional V segments, including TRBV6-2 and TRBV6-3, could not be told apart with the 87-base-pair reads, so those segments were excluded. In a later analysis, most CMV-associated TCR beta chains were found to appear HLA-restricted, with HLA associations seemingly driven largely by CMV exposure. Most TCR sequences were observed very rarely across donors, whereas some public TCRs were present in many individuals. In a later analysis, TCR association rates were found to vary across HLA loci, with the most associated TCRs seen for DRB1 alleles and the fewest for HLA-C alleles. The earlier analysis of fewer than 750 of the donors excluded fewer than 20 rarely observed V segments, including chromosome 9 orphons, because counts were too low. Correlated functional status among segregating V segments might reflect linkage disequilibrium, but an unknown experimental factor could not be ruled out. Only TCR beta chains were sequenced in this cohort, and the absence of alpha or paired-chain data limited detectable features. Presence/absence analyses assumed roughly uniform sequencing depth across donors, an assumption that may not hold. The sequencing pipeline was judged likely to have produced a cluster of highly shared sequence variants as a technical artifact. HLA typing was unavailable for some donors at each locus, so association tests used only the typed subset.

In total, over 600 healthy bone marrow donors made up the cohort. Cohort members were all nominally healthy when sampled, although unrecorded immune exposures were likely present. The donor tested CMV seropositive, placing the donor among the 289 seropositive members of the cohort. Each donor provided a peripheral blood sample, and peripheral blood mononuclear cells were used for TCR beta sequencing. The Qiagen DNeasy Blood Extraction Kit was used to extract genomic DNA from the blood cell samples. Library creation used the immunoSEQ multiplex PCR assay. For the multiplex PCR, a mixture combining 60 forward primers for TCR Vbeta segments and 13 reverse primers for TCR Jbeta segments was used. Amplification of the CDR3 region of rearranged TCR beta genes was performed with a multiplex PCR assay on genomic DNA. The Illumina HiSeq System was used to sequence the amplified TCR beta libraries as 87-base-pair reads. The original pipeline was this. A later analysis tallied around 80 million unique TCR beta chains across the 666 repertoires, and roughly 11 million of those chains were shared by two or more donors. Raw reads were error-corrected and collapsed into unique sequences by a nearest-neighbor algorithm in which closely related sequences were merged to remove PCR and sequencing errors. To assign V, D and J gene segments, CDR3 sequences were aligned to IMGT reference sequences. Each retained sequence needed at least a six-nucleotide match to both a V gene segment and a J gene segment. A rearrangement was called productive if the CDR3 had no stop codons and remained in frame with V and J, and every other rearrangement was called non-productive. Following IMGT convention, CDR3 was defined as the stretch from the second conserved V-encoded cysteine up to the conserved J-encoded phenylalanine. The earlier analysis of 500 to 650 of the donors excluded any sequence lacking an unambiguous match to a single V gene segment. In an earlier analysis of about 590 of the donors, a V segment was called functional when productive rearrangements were above 56.7%, and segregating when the standard deviation between donors exceeded 5%. To diagnose cytomegalovirus status from the catalog of TCR beta chain sequences, a statistical classification framework was built. A later analysis assigned V and J genes by comparing TCR nucleotide sequences with IMGT/GENE-DB human TR gene sequences. Using the TCRdist pipeline, a later analysis assigned CDR3 sequences along with most-parsimonious VDJ recombination scenarios. In a later analysis, every TCR beta chain was defined by the combination of its CDR3 amino acid sequence and its V-gene family, and reads without a unique V-gene family were dropped. A later analysis removed 500 to 650 highly shared, low-generation-probability nucleotide sequences to deal with suspected cross-contamination and a sequencing artifact. A later analysis calculated a clonal expansion index for each public chain from normalized within-repertoire ranks of inferred template counts. A later analysis computed generation probabilities with a VDJ recombination model fitted to out-of-frame rearrangements, and checked the results against IGoR. In a later analysis, hypergeometric tests were used to score TCR-TCR, TCR-HLA and TCR-CMV co-occurrence, with a repertoire-size bias correction applied to TCR pairs. A later analysis estimated false discovery rates by permuting HLA or CMV assignments 20 times. A later analysis grouped co-occurring TCRs with DBSCAN, adding TCRdist sequence similarity when clustering within HLA-allele-positive subsets. For co-occurrence clustering, repertoires with fewer than 30,000 or more than 120,000 public chains were excluded, along with roughly five repertoires with anomalous nucleotide sharing. TCRdb obtained this table from immuneACCESS and retained in-frame rearrangements with V and J assigned. These tables miss some clones; where compared with another copy, unresolved V genes account for less than half of the shortfall, and the remainder is unexplained. V and J calls and clone size come straight from that table; D and trimming were deduced from the DNA. Counted in this sample were 150,000 to 180,000 clones; over 75% of them appeared once. The top ten constitute around 5.6% of the sample.

About this clone itself: The target of this receptor is not known. It has no much larger one-base neighbor in the sample; base qualities were not kept.

V gives up 4 bases and J gives up 7 bases, and the segment between their germline ends measures 8 bases. Taken from the germline V gene, the CDR1 and CDR2 loops are KGHSH and LQKENI. The CDR3 covers 12 residues, taking in both the cysteine and the phenylalanine. Only the CDR3 region is kept as DNA, spanning 36 bases read in frame from base 1. Sequencing was performed on PBMCs. The clonotype comes from a woman in her forties in good health and CMV-seropositive. Recombination linked TRBV18 to TRBJ2-1; a confident D gene designation cannot be given. The base sequence is TGTGCCAGCTCACTATACAGAAATGAGCAGTTCTTC. Its protein is CASSLYRNEQFF.